One sample yielded the 15 T cell receptor beta chains listed below, sequenced in a study of regulatory T cells in long-lasting Graves disease. Relying on iRepertoire HTBI primers and Arm-PCR of CDR3 regions, the team built TCR beta libraries. TCRdb re-analysed the multiplex PCR reads in MiXCR, keeping a single row per CDR3 protein. The table lists about 240,000 distinct CDR3 sequences, 20% to 25% of them singletons. Time point in this sample: newly diagnosed GD, antithyroid drugs for less than 3 months. Construction of the TCR library relied on RNA isolated from PBMCs. The sequences come from peripheral blood mononuclear cells (PBMCs), collected at new diagnosis, from a patient treated with antithyroid drugs. These receptors all come from a female donor with Graves disease.

About this clonotype: This may stem from a read error, because a much larger clone lies one nucleotide away. The chain links TRBV11-2 to TRBJ2-7; TRBD1 is a possible D gene (6 bases). There are 18 residues in the CDR3. Germline V gene data show CDR1 as SGHAT and CDR2 as FQNNGV. Trimming removed 0 bases at V and 7 bases at J, with 25 bases between. The CDR3 sequence is CASSLDQGGWPRDNEQYF. In DNA, the CDR3 is TGTGCCAGCAGCTTAGACCAAGGAGGCTGGCCCCGGGACAATGAGCAGTACTTC.

This clonotype was observed many times. V and J are TRBV12-3 or TRBV12-4 and TRBJ1-1; D unresolved. With 4 bases removed from V and 0 bases from J, the gap between germline ends came to 6 bases. The CDR3 runs to 13 residues. CDR3 DNA sequence: TGTGCCAGCAGTTCCGCTATGAACACTGAAGCTTTCTTT. Its translation: CASSSAMNTEAFF.

In this sample, this clonotype turned up many times. V gene TRBV20-1 combines with J gene TRBJ2-3; 13 bases are shared with TRBD2. V was pared by 6 bases and J by 1 base, with 13 bases of the junction left unmatched. The CDR3 length is 18 residues. Germline loops: CDR1 DFQATT, CDR2 SNEGSKA (reference sequence). CDR3 coding DNA: TGCAGTGCCGGCACCCCCGGGACTAGCGGGGCCCGCACAGATACGCAGTATTTT. Translation: CSAGTPGTSGARTDTQYF.

As concerns this clonotype: Just one base apart from a much larger clone, this may be a read error. The chain employs TRBV6-2 or TRBV6-3 and TRBJ2-3, with TRBD1 as a possible D gene (6 bases). Germline V gives CDR1 MNHEY, CDR2 SVGEGT. The CDR3 is made up of 18 amino acids. V gave up 2 bases and J gave up 7 bases, with 25 bases separating them. The CDR3 spells CASSYKVASRGRANTQYF. The DNA for the CDR3 is TGTGCCAGCAGTTACAAGGTGGCTAGCAGGGGACGGGCGAATACGCAGTATTTT.

This clonotype was detected ten times or more. The J gene is TRBJ2-5, the V gene TRBV20-1; 13 bases match TRBD2. This CDR3 has 16 amino acids. Losses at the gene ends were 2 bases for V and 3 bases for J; bases not matched to a gene: 6. Germline-derived CDR1 and CDR2 are DFQATT and SNEGSKA (reference sequence). The DNA of the CDR3 is TGCAGTGCTAGACCGGGACTAGCGGGGCCGAAAGAGACCCAGTACTTC. This encodes CSARPGLAGPKETQYF.

In this sample, this clonotype turned up many times. The genes are TRBV5-1 and TRBJ2-5; 11 bases agree with TRBD2. After removal of 0 bases from V and 4 bases from J, the junction contained 11 bases not matched to a gene. The CDR3 length is 18 residues. CDR1 SGHRS and CDR2 YFSETQ come from the germline V gene. The CDR3 DNA is TGCGCCAGCAGCTTGGCCCTAGCGGGGGGCCGAAAGGGAGAGACCCAGTACTTC. It specifies CASSLALAGGRKGETQYF.

This clonotype has ten or more counts. The V and J genes are TRBV3-1 and TRBJ1-1; D call uncertain. The CDR3 has 14 residues. Trimming pared 6 bases from V and 1 base from J, leaving 12 bases between. The germline V gene encodes CDR1 LGHDT and CDR2 YNNKEL (reference sequence). This CDR3 is CASRATSGNTEAFF. The CDR3 DNA reads TGTGCCAGCAGAGCCACGTCGGGGAACACTGAAGCTTTCTTT. The full variable domain, rest sourced from reference TRBV3-1 and TRBJ1-1, is DTAVSQTPKYLVTQMGNDKSIKCEQNLGHDTMYWYKQDSKKFLKIMFSYNNKELIINETVPNRFSPKSPDKAHLNLHINSLELGDSAVYFCASRATSGNTEAFFGQGTRLTVV.

This clonotype was detected many times. The chain carries TRBV7-2 and TRBJ1-6; 7 bases match TRBD1. CDR3 size: 16 residues. The germline V gene encodes CDR1 SGHTA and CDR2 FQGNSA. Trimming removed 5 bases from V and 2 bases from J; junction bases left unmatched: 6. CDR3 DNA sequence: TGTGCCAGCAGCCAACAGGGGAGGACCTATAATTCACCCCTCCACTTT. Its translation: CASSQQGRTYNSPLHF.

Turning to this clonotype: This probably arose from a read error, given a far larger clone one base away. This rearrangement joins TRBV15 to TRBJ2-5; 10 nucleotides line up with TRBD1. Germline values: CDR1 LNHNV, CDR2 YYDKDF (reference sequence). V gave up 2 bases and J gave up 11 bases; unmatched junction bases: 14. The CDR3 length is 16 residues. The CDR3 nucleotides read TGTGCCACCAGCAGATCCACGGGGACAGGGGACAATGAGCAGTACTTC. This gives the protein CATSRSTGTGDNEQYF.

This clonotype was detected only a few times. A much larger clonotype is one base distant, so this may be a read error. The chain links TRBV5-5 to TRBJ2-7; D gene unclear. Trimming removed 2 bases at V and 5 bases at J, with 8 bases between. There are 12 residues in the CDR3. The germline gives CDR1 SGHKS, CDR2 YYEKEE (reference sequence). The chain's CDR3 is CASSLVRNEQYF. CDR3 nucleotide sequence: TGTGCCAGCAGCTTAGTACGTAACGAGCAGTACTTC.

This clonotype was detected ten times or more. The chain couples TRBV5-1 to TRBJ2-5; 7 bases map to TRBD1. The CDR3 is made up of 16 amino acids. Germline lookup yields CDR1 SGHRS and CDR2 YFSETQ. After removal of 1 base from V and 5 bases from J, the junction contained 11 bases not matched to a gene. The CDR3 reads CASSLSGIGTAETQYF. The CDR3 nucleotides read TGCGCCAGCAGCTTGAGCGGAATCGGGACAGCCGAGACCCAGTACTTC.

To note about this clonotype: A much larger clone differs from this one at a single base, so this may be a read error. This rearrangement joins TRBV7-9 to TRBJ1-3; D remains unclear. Germline V gene data show CDR1 as SEHNR and CDR2 as FQNEAQ (reference sequence). The CDR3 is made up of 14 amino acids. CDR3 amino acids: CASSWVGSGNAIYF. CDR3 DNA sequence: TGTGCCAGCAGCTGGGTTGGTTCTGGAAACGCCATATATTTT.

This clonotype was observed at least ten times. CDR3 in amino acids: CASSLGQVNEQYF. CDR3 in DNA: TGTGCCAGCAGCCTGGGACAGGTCAACGAGCAGTACTTC. V and J are TRBV12-3 or TRBV12-4 and TRBJ2-7; 8 bases fit TRBD1. The CDR3 sequence is 13 residues long. Trimming at V came to 6 bases and at J to 5 bases, leaving 6 bases not matched to a gene.

This clonotype has a count of ten or more. The V gene is TRBV29-1, the J gene TRBJ1-1; 8 bases fit TRBD1. Trimming took 3 bases from V and 5 from J; bases not matched to a gene: 2. This CDR3 comprises 12 residues. Germline V lookup: CDR1 SQVTM, CDR2 ANQGSEA. CDR3 in DNA: TGCAGCGTTGACAGGGGGCGGACTGAAGCTTTCTTT. Translated: CSVDRGRTEAFF.

This clonotype was observed a handful of times. The chain uses TRBV18 and TRBJ2-7, with 10 bases that match TRBD1. Germline CDR1 and CDR2: KGHSH and LQKENI. V lost 4 bases to trimming and J lost 2 bases; unmatched junction nucleotides: 2. This CDR3 comprises 14 residues. The CDR3 DNA sequence: TGTGCCAGCTCACTGACAGGGGGCCCCTACGAGCAGTACTTC. This sequence encodes CASSLTGGPYEQYF.